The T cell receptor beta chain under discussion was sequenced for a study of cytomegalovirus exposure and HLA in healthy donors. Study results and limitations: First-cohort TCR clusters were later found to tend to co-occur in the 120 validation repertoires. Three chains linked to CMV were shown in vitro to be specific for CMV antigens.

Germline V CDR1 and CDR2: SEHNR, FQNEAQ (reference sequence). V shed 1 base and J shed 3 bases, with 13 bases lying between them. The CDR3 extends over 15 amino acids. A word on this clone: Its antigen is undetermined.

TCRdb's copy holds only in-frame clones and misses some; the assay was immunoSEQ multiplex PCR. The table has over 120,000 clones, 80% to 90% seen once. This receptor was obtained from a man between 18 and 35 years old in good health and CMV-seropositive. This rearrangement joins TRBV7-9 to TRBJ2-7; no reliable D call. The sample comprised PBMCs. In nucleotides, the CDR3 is TGTGCCAGCAGCTTAGTTGGCAGGTCAGGCTACGAGCAGTACTTC. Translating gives CASSLVGRSGYEQYF.